This is a list of T cell receptor beta chains from one sample in a study of PD-L1 blockade in urothelial cancer. Data came from immunoSEQ multiplex PCR; TCRdb stores just in-frame clones and leaves some out. The sample consists of 35,000 to 40,000 clones, about four fifths of them appearing once. The sample here was PBMCs, taken around atezolizumab (anti-PD-L1) treatment. The receptors were gathered from a man in his sixties or seventies with urothelial cancer. CDR3s include the opening cysteine and the closing phenylalanine or tryptophan. Each record gives: J gene, D gene, clone size, V gene, CDR3 DNA, CDR3 protein. A D gene is named only where the DNA matches it firmly. Rows give clone size only sometimes, using once, few, many, or a class for an expanded clone.

J: TRBJ1-1
D: TRBD1
size: .
V: TRBV9
DNA: TGTGCCAGCAGCGTAGGAGGGACAGGGGGTACTGAAGCTTTCTTT
CDR3: CASSVGGTGGTEAFF

J: TRBJ1-2
D: TRBD1
size: once
V: TRBV14
DNA: TGTGCCAGCAGCCAAGGGTCCGGGACAGGGGACTATGGCTACACCTTC
CDR3: CASSQGSGTGDYGYTF

J: TRBJ2-7
D: .
size: .
V: TRBV19
DNA: TGTGCCAGTAGTATCGACACCTGGGGGCACTCCTACGAGCAGTACTTC
CDR3: CASSIDTWGHSYEQYF

J: TRBJ2-7
D: TRBD1
size: .
V: TRBV5-1
DNA: TGCGCCAGCAGCTCAGGAGGGACAGGGTGGCCCGACTACGAGCAGTACTTC
CDR3: CASSSGGTGWPDYEQYF

J: TRBJ2-3
D: TRBD1
size: .
V: TRBV2
DNA: TGTGCCAGCACACAAAGGACAGGGGGGGGAGATACGCAGTATTTT
CDR3: CASTQRTGGGDTQYF

J: TRBJ1-1
D: TRBD1
size: .
V: TRBV30
DNA: TGTGCCCGTATGGACAGGGTAGTAAACACTGAAGCTTTCTTT
CDR3: CARMDRVVNTEAFF

J: TRBJ2-7
D: .
size: few
V: TRBV4-2
DNA: TGTGCCAGCAGCCCCCCTAGCTACGAGCAGTACTTC
CDR3: CASSPPSYEQYF

J: TRBJ2-2
D: TRBD1
size: .
V: TRBV6-5
DNA: TGTGCCAGCAAGAAACAGGGGGTTGTCACCGGGGAGCTGTTTTTT
CDR3: CASKKQGVVTGELFF

J: TRBJ1-1
D: .
size: .
V: TRBV27
DNA: TGTGCCAGCAGATCTGACACTGAAGCTTTCTTT
CDR3: CASRSDTEAFF

J: TRBJ1-5
D: .
size: .
V: TRBV4-1
DNA: TGCGCCAGCAGCCAAGATCTACAGGCTTATCAGTCCCAGCATTTT
CDR3: CASSQDLQAYQSQHF

J: TRBJ2-5
D: TRBD1
size: .
V: TRBV15
DNA: TGTGCCACCAGCAGAGGGGGACAGGGACAAAAAGAGACCCAGTACTTC
CDR3: CATSRGGQGQKETQYF

J: TRBJ2-7
D: TRBD1
size: .
V: TRBV10-3
DNA: TGTGCCATCAGTCCTCAGCAGGGGGCCTACGAGCAGTACTTC
CDR3: CAISPQQGAYEQYF

J: TRBJ2-7
D: .
size: .
V: TRBV30
DNA: TGTGCCTCGCGGAGGACAGCCTCTTACGAGCAGTACTTC
CDR3: CASRRTASYEQYF

J: TRBJ1-4
D: .
size: .
V: TRBV5-4
DNA: TGTGCCAGCAGCTTCAAACAGGGACCTAATGAAAAACTGTTTTTT
CDR3: CASSFKQGPNEKLFF

J: TRBJ2-1
D: TRBD1
size: .
V: TRBV5-6
DNA: TGTGCCAGCAGCTTGACCCCCGGACAGGGGGTTGAGCAGTTCTTC
CDR3: CASSLTPGQGVEQFF

J: TRBJ1-1
D: .
size: .
V: TRBV6-1
DNA: TGTGCCAGCAGTGAATCTGGCGGGCCCACTGAAGCTTTCTTT
CDR3: CASSESGGPTEAFF

J: TRBJ2-2
D: TRBD1
size: once
V: TRBV5-1
DNA: TGCGCCAGCAGCTTGGCAGGGGGCAGAGCCGGGGAGCTGTTTTTT
CDR3: CASSLAGGRAGELFF